A single sample is the source of the 32 T cell receptor beta chains below, sequenced in a study of CD8 T cells in ankylosing spondylitis. Study-wide results and caveats: Characteristic of ankylosing spondylitis blood, it appeared, was a TCR beta motif comprising about eight highly homologous variants.

Antigen specificity for these receptors is unknown. TCRdb independently ran MiXCR on the 5' RACE reads; one entry per CDR3 protein. The data contain approximately 500,000 distinct CDR3 sequences, approximately 12% of them seen just once; the ten biggest clones take up over 6.5%. Sequenced: blood, either unsorted or a sorted T cell fraction (not recorded which). These receptor sequences come from a male donor with ankylosing spondylitis.

The chain is built from TRBV7-9 and TRBJ2-7; 8 nucleotides line up with TRBD2. The germline V gene has CDR1 SEHNR and CDR2 FQNEAQ (reference sequence). There are 14 residues in the CDR3. V shed 6 bases, J shed 6 bases, and the junction held 10 bases outside the gene matches. The CDR3 region has the DNA TGTGCCAGCAGTCCGGGGGGGAAGCCCCTCGAGCAGTACTTC. Amino acids: CASSPGGKPLEQYF.

This clonotype was seen a handful of times. J is TRBJ2-1 and V is TRBV24-1; TRBD2 aligns across 7 bases. The CDR3 loop spans 13 amino acids. CDR1 and CDR2 (germline): KGHDR, SFDVKD. Germline trimming cut 3 bases from V and 9 bases from J; bases unmatched to any gene: 4. CDR3 region: CATSDHSGPEQFF. CDR3 DNA: TGTGCCACCAGTGATCATAGCGGGCCTGAGCAGTTCTTC.

This clonotype has just a few counts. V is TRBV20-1 and J is TRBJ2-1, with TRBD2 matching 7 bases. Looked up from germline, CDR1 is DFQATT and CDR2 is SNEGSKA (reference sequence). J gave up 7 bases and V 5 bases, and 8 bases lay outside the gene matches. CDR3 size: 13 residues. CDR3 in amino acids: CSAWSGGGNEQFF. Here the CDR3 DNA reads TGCAGTGCTTGGTCGGGAGGAGGGAATGAGCAGTTCTTC.

The chain carries TRBV29-1 and TRBJ1-2; D remains unclear. This CDR3 has 13 residues. The ends were cut back, 0 bases at V and 7 bases at J, with 12 bases in the middle. Germline loops: CDR1 SQVTM, CDR2 ANQGSEA. CDR3 loop: CSVEDQAVRGYTF. The CDR3 coding sequence is TGCAGCGTTGAAGATCAGGCAGTCCGTGGCTACACCTTC.

This clonotype has a handful of counts. J is TRBJ1-2 and V is TRBV11-2; the D gene is possibly TRBD1 (5 bases). V gave up 1 base and J gave up 2 bases, with 14 bases separating them. Germline V lookup: CDR1 SGHAT, CDR2 FQNNGV. This CDR3 contains 16 residues. CDR3 coding DNA: TGTGCCAGCAGCTTAGGACAGACGCTGCAAAACTATGGCTACACCTTC. It translates to CASSLGQTLQNYGYTF.

This chain links TRBV11-1 with TRBJ1-5; weak D call: TRBD1 (5 bases). V was trimmed by 5 bases and J by 0 bases, leaving 20 bases between them. The CDR3 is made up of 18 amino acids. The germline gives CDR1 SGHAT, CDR2 FQDESV (reference sequence). The DNA for the CDR3 is TGTGCCAGCAGCGCCGACCCTTCAGGGACCTATAGCAATCAGCCCCAGCATTTT. Protein sequence: CASSADPSGTYSNQPQHF.

This clonotype came up a few times. This chain connects TRBV6-1 to TRBJ1-5; D might be TRBD1 (5 bases). Between the trimmed V and J ends, which lost 7 bases and 1 base, there was a span of 14 bases. CDR3 length: 15 residues. CDR1 MNHNS and CDR2 SASEGT come from the germline V gene. The CDR3 nucleotides are TGTGCCAGCACCATGGGGGGGTACAGCAATCAGCCCCAGCATTTT. It encodes CASTMGGYSNQPQHF.

V is TRBV15 and J is TRBJ1-3; D uncertain. The length of the CDR3 is 15 residues. With 0 bases removed from V and 0 bases from J, the gap between germline ends came to 6 bases. CDR1 and CDR2 from the germline V gene are LNHNV and YYDKDF (reference sequence). The CDR3 loop is CATSRELGSGNTIYF. As DNA, the CDR3 is TGTGCCACCAGCAGAGAGTTAGGCTCTGGAAACACCATATATTTT.

This clonotype came up a few times. The V call is TRBV30, the J call TRBJ2-7; 11 bases line up with TRBD2. CDR1 and CDR2 (germline): GTSNPN, SVGIG (reference sequence). V shed 2 bases, J shed 5 bases, and the junction held 11 bases outside the gene matches. The CDR3 has 16 residues. The CDR3 is CAWSSTSGTPRDEQYF. In DNA, the CDR3 is TGTGCCTGGAGTTCGACTAGCGGGACTCCTAGGGACGAGCAGTACTTC.

This clonotype occurred a few times. CDR3 DNA: TGTGCCACCAGCGCGTTCCATAAAGAGACCCAGTACTTC. This gives the protein CATSAFHKETQYF. The V gene is TRBV24-1, the J gene TRBJ2-5; D unresolved. Trimming removed 7 bases from V and 3 bases from J, with 11 bases in between. Germline CDR1 KGHDR, CDR2 SFDVKD. The CDR3 runs 13 residues.

This clonotype was observed a few times. The genes are TRBV2 and TRBJ2-2; possible D gene TRBD2, 5 bases. The CDR3 extends over 14 amino acids. Germline values: CDR1 SNHLY, CDR2 FYNNEI. Trimming removed 7 bases from V and 4 bases from J, with 13 bases in between. CDR3 loop: CASTAARGTGELFF. Here the CDR3 DNA reads TGTGCCAGCACAGCGGCTCGAGGCACCGGGGAGCTGTTTTTT.

This clonotype has just a few counts. The V gene is TRBV12-3 or TRBV12-4, the J gene TRBJ1-1; D perhaps matches TRBD1 (5 bases). This CDR3 has 13 amino acids. The V end was cut by 3 bases, the J end by 3 bases, with 8 bases between. The CDR3 region is CASSLGTYTEAFF. The DNA of the CDR3 is TGTGCCAGCAGTTTGGGGACGTACACTGAAGCTTTCTTT.

The chain recombines TRBV12-5 with TRBJ2-1; D is unresolved. The CDR3 extends over 12 amino acids. The V and J ends lost 4 bases and 7 bases respectively, with 8 bases between them. CDR1 and CDR2 from the germline V gene are LGHNT and FRNRAP. CDR3 region: CASGSRANEQFF. The CDR3 region has the DNA TGTGCTAGTGGTTCTAGGGCGAATGAGCAGTTCTTC.

A few counts support this clonotype. The chain employs TRBV6-2 or TRBV6-3 and TRBJ1-2; D uncertain. The germline V gene has CDR1 MNHEY and CDR2 SVGEGT. The CDR3 sequence is 11 residues long. Trimming took 0 bases from V and 8 from J, leaving 4 bases between them. The CDR3 here is CASSYSWGYTF. The CDR3 nucleotides read TGTGCCAGCAGTTACTCGTGGGGCTACACCTTC.

This clonotype showed up just a few times. CDR3: CASSPRTLQGEQYF. For the CDR3, the DNA is TGTGCCAGCAGCCCCCGGACCCTGCAGGGCGAGCAGTACTTC. This chain joins TRBV3-1 and TRBJ2-7; tentatively, D is TRBD1 (5 bases). V shed 4 bases and J shed 6 bases, with 16 bases lying between them. Germline V gives CDR1 LGHDT, CDR2 YNNKEL (reference sequence). The CDR3 runs to 14 residues.

The gene calls are TRBV7-8 and TRBJ2-7; 11 bases match TRBD2. Losses at the gene ends were 5 bases for V and 4 bases for J; bases not matched to a gene: 7. CDR3 length: 15 amino acids. Germline V gene data show CDR1 as SGHVS and CDR2 as FQNEAQ. The DNA for the CDR3 is TGTGCCAGCAGCCCGGTCACTAGCGGGAGTTACGAGCAGTACTTC. It specifies CASSPVTSGSYEQYF.

The rearrangement uses TRBV11-2 and TRBJ1-1; no firm D call. The CDR3 totals 10 residues. Germline V CDR1 and CDR2: SGHAT, FQNNGV. Trimming stripped 5 bases from V and 14 bases from J, with 12 bases between. CDR3 loop: CASSPRSRFF. The DNA of the CDR3 is TGTGCCAGCAGCCCTCGCTCAAGGTTCTTT.

This clonotype was seen only a few times. V is TRBV2 and J is TRBJ2-1; D is undetermined. The V end lost 0 bases, the J end lost 7 bases, and 4 bases lay between the germline ends. Germline values: CDR1 SNHLY, CDR2 FYNNEI. This CDR3 contains 12 residues. CDR3 protein: CASSEAENEQFF. CDR3 in DNA: TGTGCCAGCAGTGAAGCCGAGAATGAGCAGTTCTTC.

The CDR3 sequence: CASSLFGGRTDTQYF. The CDR3 bases are TGTGCCAGCAGCTTATTCGGGGGGCGAACAGATACGCAGTATTTT. The chain recombines TRBV7-9 with TRBJ2-3; D is perhaps TRBD2 (7 bases). This CDR3 is 15 amino acids long. Trimming cost V 2 bases and J 3 bases, with 12 bases left between them. The germline CDR1 and CDR2 sequences are SEHNR and FQNEAQ (reference sequence).

The chain employs TRBV7-2 and TRBJ2-1; TRBD1 matches at 9 bases. Losses at the gene ends were 5 bases for V and 0 bases for J; bases not matched to a gene: 8. The CDR3 sequence is 17 residues long. Germline CDR1 is SGHTA and CDR2 is FQGNSA. CDR3 amino acids: CASSPGTGWGSYNEQFF. DNA for the CDR3: TGTGCCAGCAGCCCCGGGACAGGGTGGGGCTCCTACAATGAGCAGTTCTTC.

This chain links TRBV5-1 with TRBJ1-6; D not resolved. The CDR3 loop spans 14 amino acids. In germline, CDR1 is SGHRS, CDR2 YFSETQ. V lost 1 base and J 10 bases, leaving 12 bases between the germline ends. CDR3 in DNA: TGCGCCAGCAGCTTGAGCTGGGTCGGGTCACCCCTCCACTTT. Translation gives CASSLSWVGSPLHF.

The V and J genes are TRBV5-1 and TRBJ2-1; D could derive from TRBD1 or TRBD2 (5 bases each). The CDR3 loop spans 15 amino acids. Germline V lookup: CDR1 SGHRS, CDR2 YFSETQ. V lost 3 bases and J 3 bases, leaving 13 bases between the germline ends. CDR3 coding DNA: TGCGCCAGCAGCTCTCGTAGAGGGGACTACAATGAGCAGTTCTTC. The encoded protein is CASSSRRGDYNEQFF. Variable domain in full (rest from reference TRBV5-1 and TRBJ2-1): KAGVTQTPRYLIKTRGQQVTLSCSPISGHRSVSWYQQTPGQGLQFLFEYFSETQRNKGNFPGRFSGRQFSNSRSEMNVSTLELGDSALYLCASSSRRGDYNEQFFGPGTRLTVL.

This clonotype was counted between two and nine times. This chain connects TRBV15 to TRBJ2-7; D is possibly TRBD1 or TRBD2 (5 bases each). V lost 5 bases, J lost 6 bases, and 14 bases lay in between. CDR3 length: 13 residues. Per germline, CDR1 LNHNV and CDR2 YYDKDF (reference sequence). The CDR3 DNA reads TGTGCCACCAGCGCGAGGGGACGCGGCGAGCAGTACTTC. Encoded protein: CATSARGRGEQYF.

This clonotype has only a few counts. This chain links TRBV20-1 with TRBJ2-1; 8 positions match TRBD2. J lost 7 bases, V lost 3 bases, and 5 bases had no gene match. The CDR3 is made up of 13 amino acids. Germline V gene lookup returns CDR1 DFQATT and CDR2 SNEGSKA (reference sequence). The CDR3 DNA is TGCAGTGCTAGTATAGCGGGAAAAAATGAGCAGTTCTTC. Its translation: CSASIAGKNEQFF.

The rearrangement joins TRBV3-1 to TRBJ1-5; 7 bases agree with TRBD1. The germline gives CDR1 LGHDT, CDR2 YNNKEL (reference sequence). The length of the CDR3 is 16 residues. J gave up 6 bases and V 2 bases, and 10 bases lay outside the gene matches. Written as DNA, the CDR3 is TGTGCCAGCAGCCAATCGAGGGGGCAGGGGCGTCAGCCCCAGCATTTT. Its protein product is CASSQSRGQGRQPQHF.

V usage is TRBV15 and J usage is TRBJ2-5; D not resolved. Germline CDR1 and CDR2: LNHNV and YYDKDF (reference sequence). This CDR3 spans 15 amino acids. V lost 1 base and J 2 bases, leaving 11 bases between the germline ends. The chain's CDR3 is CATSRVGSLQETQYF. In nucleotides, the CDR3 is TGTGCCACCAGCAGAGTGGGTTCCCTACAAGAGACCCAGTACTTC.

The V and J genes are TRBV11-2 and TRBJ1-2, with D unresolved. CDR1 and CDR2 from the germline V gene are SGHAT and FQNNGV. The CDR3 contains 12 residues. V was pared by 2 bases and J by 8 bases, with 9 bases between. For the CDR3, the DNA is TGTGCCAGCAGCTTACTCAACCTGGGCTACACCTTC. Its protein product is CASSLLNLGYTF. Variable domain in full (rest from reference TRBV11-2 and TRBJ1-2): EAGVAQSPRYKIIEKRQSVAFWCNPISGHATLYWYQQILGQGPKLLIQFQNNGVVDDSQLPKDRFSAERLKGVDSTLKIQPAKLEDSAVYLCASSLLNLGYTFGSGTRLTVV.

The V and J genes are TRBV11-2 and TRBJ1-6, with unresolved D. Germline V gives CDR1 SGHAT, CDR2 FQNNGV. There are 18 residues in the CDR3. The V and J ends lost 2 bases and 0 bases respectively, with 14 bases between them. The CDR3 sequence: CASSLPMDGSSYNSPLHF. The CDR3 DNA reads as TGTGCCAGCAGCTTACCAATGGACGGGAGCTCCTATAATTCACCCCTCCACTTT. Complete variable domain (other parts from reference TRBV11-2 and TRBJ1-6): EAGVAQSPRYKIIEKRQSVAFWCNPISGHATLYWYQQILGQGPKLLIQFQNNGVVDDSQLPKDRFSAERLKGVDSTLKIQPAKLEDSAVYLCASSLPMDGSSYNSPLHFGNGTRLTVT.

This clonotype was detected ten times or more. The chain joins TRBV12-3 or TRBV12-4 to TRBJ1-1; D uncertain. The CDR3 extends over 12 amino acids. Trimming left V 1 base short and J 7 bases short, with 7 bases between. The CDR3 DNA is TGTGCCAGCAGTTTAGGTCGGTTTGAAGCTTTCTTT. Its translation is CASSLGRFEAFF.

CDR3 coding DNA: TGCGCCAGCAGCCCCGGCGGGGGGCACGGCTATGGCTACACCTTC. Protein: CASSPGGGHGYGYTF. The genes are TRBV5-1 and TRBJ1-2; tentatively, D is TRBD1 (6 bases). Germline loops: CDR1 SGHRS, CDR2 YFSETQ. V shed 4 bases and J shed 4 bases, with 17 bases lying between them. CDR3 length equals 15 residues. Filled out from reference TRBV5-1 and TRBJ1-2, the complete variable domain reads KAGVTQTPRYLIKTRGQQVTLSCSPISGHRSVSWYQQTPGQGLQFLFEYFSETQRNKGNFPGRFSGRQFSNSRSEMNVSTLELGDSALYLCASSPGGGHGYGYTFGSGTRLTVV.

This clonotype was seen only a few times. The chain carries TRBV7-9 and TRBJ2-7; D gene unclear. V was pared by 0 bases and J by 7 bases, with 13 bases between. Germline V gene lookup returns CDR1 SEHNR and CDR2 FQNEAQ (reference sequence). The CDR3 runs to 14 residues. CDR3 DNA sequence: TGTGCCAGCAGCTTAGCGGGCGGCCCGAGAGAGCAGTACGTC. Amino acid sequence: CASSLAGGPREQYV.

This clonotype was seen at least ten times. CDR3 nucleotide sequence: TGTGCCAGCAGTTCCTCCGACAGGAGGAGAGGTGGCTACACCTTC. Residues: CASSSSDRRRGGYTF. This chain connects TRBV12-3 or TRBV12-4 to TRBJ1-2; perhaps TRBD1 as D (6 bases). The CDR3 consists of 15 residues. Trimming removed 4 bases at V and 7 bases at J, with 19 bases between.